Below, 16 T cell receptor beta chains from the same sample are listed, as sequenced in a study of regulatory T cells in long-lasting Graves disease. Assembly of TCR beta libraries relied on iRepertoire HTBI primers together with Arm-PCR of CDR3 regions. A single record per CDR3 protein comes from TCRdb applying MiXCR to the multiplex PCR reads. The data contain approximately 460,000 distinct CDR3 sequences, roughly 17% of them singletons. The time point was: newly diagnosed GD, antithyroid drugs for less than 3 months. Preparation of the TCR library used RNA extracted from PBMCs. These data were also reused for a study on T cells in Graves' hyperthyroidism and ophthalmopathy.

The material sequenced was peripheral blood mononuclear cells (PBMCs), taken at new diagnosis, from a patient treated with antithyroid drugs. The receptors shown here come from a woman aged 25 to 39 with Graves disease.

This clonotype was seen many times. V gene TRBV6-1 combines with J gene TRBJ1-1; D might be TRBD1 (5 bases). The CDR3 has 15 residues. Germline V lookup: CDR1 MNHNS, CDR2 SASEGT. V was cut by 0 bases and J by 3 bases, with 11 bases left in between. The CDR3 sequence: CASSEAWGRDTEAFF. The CDR3 DNA is TGTGCCAGCAGTGAAGCTTGGGGGAGGGACACTGAAGCTTTCTTT.

This clonotype was seen ten or more times. J is TRBJ1-2 and V is TRBV28; no reliable D call. This CDR3 is 13 amino acids long. CDR1 and CDR2 (germline): MDHEN, SYDVKM. V dropped 3 bases and J dropped 8 bases, with 13 bases sitting between them. The CDR3 protein is CASSFQEGEGYTF. CDR3 nucleotide sequence: TGTGCCAGCAGTTTTCAGGAGGGCGAAGGCTACACCTTC.

The sample holds many counts of this clonotype. CDR3 amino acids: CASSYDLSGQPSTDTQYF. The CDR3 bases are TGTGCCAGCAGTTACGATCTCTCAGGACAGCCTAGCACAGATACGCAGTATTTT. The J gene is TRBJ2-3, the V gene TRBV28, with D perhaps TRBD1 (6 bases). Deletions cut 4 bases from V and 0 bases from J, with 20 bases between. The CDR3 is made up of 18 amino acids. Germline V CDR1 and CDR2: MDHEN, SYDVKM.

This clonotype was recorded many times. The V and J genes are TRBV20-1 and TRBJ2-3; 14 nucleotides match TRBD2. This CDR3 spans 16 amino acids. The germline gives CDR1 DFQATT, CDR2 SNEGSKA (reference sequence). J was trimmed by 5 bases and V by 3 bases; bases with no gene match: 7. CDR3 amino acids: CSASAGTSGSLDTQYF. The CDR3, as DNA: TGCAGTGCTAGTGCCGGGACTAGCGGGAGTTTAGATACGCAGTATTTT.

This clonotype was seen repeatedly, ten times or more. The chain couples TRBV11-2 to TRBJ2-5, with 8 bases lining up with TRBD2. The CDR3 is 13 residues long. Germline V gene sequence: CDR1 SGHAT, CDR2 FQNNGV. V gave up 4 bases and J gave up 5 bases; unmatched junction bases: 3. The CDR3 here is CASSWTSSETQYF. The CDR3 nucleotides read TGTGCCAGCAGCTGGACTAGCAGTGAGACCCAGTACTTC.

This clonotype was seen ten or more times. The genes are TRBV27 and TRBJ2-1; 13 bases agree with TRBD2. The V segment lost 5 bases and the J segment 5 bases; nucleotides outside the gene matches: 6. The CDR3 runs 16 residues. Looked up from germline, CDR1 is MNHEY and CDR2 is SMNVEV (reference sequence). CDR3 region: CASSTRTSGSDNEQFF. CDR3 nucleotide sequence: TGTGCCAGCAGTACCCGGACTAGCGGGAGTGACAATGAGCAGTTCTTC.

In its sample, this clonotype was seen many times. V and J are TRBV15 and TRBJ2-3; perhaps TRBD2 as D (5 bases). This CDR3 spans 15 amino acids. The V gene lost 4 bases and the J gene lost 1 base, with 12 bases spanning the gap. Germline CDR1 LNHNV, CDR2 YYDKDF (reference sequence). The CDR3 loop is CATSKISVGTDTQYF. CDR3 bases: TGTGCCACCAGCAAAATTAGCGTGGGCACAGATACGCAGTATTTT.

This clonotype was counted a few times. The chain employs TRBV7-6 and TRBJ2-1; 8 bases fit TRBD1. Germline-derived CDR1 and CDR2 are SGHVS and FNYEAQ. The CDR3 has 16 residues. V lost 5 bases to trimming and J lost 7 bases; unmatched junction nucleotides: 13. The CDR3 sequence is CASSLTPGQVGNEQFF. In nucleotides, the CDR3 is TGTGCCAGCAGCCTAACGCCGGGACAGGTCGGTAATGAGCAGTTCTTC.

This clonotype was detected many times. Germline and junction disagree at one end, which may indicate a read error. The V call is TRBV27, the J call TRBJ2-1, with D unclear. The CDR3 is 14 amino acids. From germline, CDR1 is MNHEY and CDR2 SMNVEV (reference sequence). The chain's CDR3 is CASSFTSSHNEQFF. Written as DNA, the CDR3 is TGTGCCAGCAGTTTCACCAGCTCCCACAATGAGCAGTTCTTC.

The sample holds many counts of this clonotype. The V call is TRBV15, the J call TRBJ2-1; 14 nucleotides match TRBD2. Germline lookup yields CDR1 LNHNV and CDR2 YYDKDF (reference sequence). The CDR3 runs to 12 residues. Losses at the gene ends were 7 bases for V and 12 bases for J; bases not matched to a gene: 2. The CDR3 protein is CATIGLAGGQFF. The CDR3 DNA follows: TGTGCCACCATCGGACTAGCGGGAGGGCAGTTCTTC.

This clonotype has a count of ten or more. This sequence joins TRBV4-2 and TRBJ2-3; 9 bases align to TRBD1. The germline V gene encodes CDR1 LGHNA and CDR2 YNFKEQ. The CDR3 loop spans 17 amino acids. J lost 5 bases, V lost 0 bases, and 9 bases had no gene match. CDR3 nucleotide sequence: TGTGCCAGCAGCCAAGATCGGGGGGACAGGGTTCTAGATACGCAGTATTTT. It codes for CASSQDRGDRVLDTQYF.

Many counts were recorded for this clonotype. The junction shows a germline mismatch at one end, possibly a read error. This chain joins TRBV18 and TRBJ2-2; 7 nucleotides match TRBD1. CDR1 is KGHSH and CDR2 is LQKENI in the germline V gene. CDR3 length: 15 residues. The CDR3 bases are TGTGCCAGCTCGCCACAGGGGACGAACACCGGGGAGCTGTTTTTT. It encodes CASSPQGTNTGELFF. Full variable domain (remainder filled in from reference TRBV18 and TRBJ2-2): NAGVMQNPRHLVRRRGQEARLRCSPMKGHSHVYWYRQLPEEGLKFMVYLQKENIIDESGMPKERFSAEFPKEGPSILRIQQVVRGDSAAYFCASSPQGTNTGELFFGEGSRLTVL.

Worth noting for this clonotype: A single base separates this from a much larger clone, so it may be a read error. It is likely a read error, because the conserved phenylalanine at the end of the CDR3 is missing. This rearrangement joins TRBV18 to TRBJ2-7, with TRBD2 matching over 10 bases. CDR1 and CDR2 from the germline V gene are KGHSH and LQKENI. CDR3 size: 19 residues. V shed 4 bases and J 0 bases; nucleotides not matched to a gene: 15. The CDR3 DNA reads TGTGCCAGCTCACGGCAGGGACTAGCGACCCGAACGGGCTCCTACGAGCAGTACCTC. Its translation: CASSRQGLATRTGSYEQYL.

About this clonotype: Being one base from a much bigger clone, this may be a read error. J is TRBJ2-5 and V is TRBV7-9; no clear D. CDR1 and CDR2 from the germline V gene are SEHNR and FQNEAQ (reference sequence). This CDR3 is 11 amino acids long. The CDR3 loop reads CASSLDETHYF. For the CDR3, the DNA is TGTGCCAGCAGCTTAGATGAGACCCATTACTTC.

CDR3 residues: CATKGWDTGELFF. The CDR3 bases are TGTGCCACTAAAGGATGGGACACCGGGGAGCTGTTTTTT. This sequence joins TRBV24-1 and TRBJ2-2; D not certain. The CDR3 has 13 residues. In germline, CDR1 is KGHDR, CDR2 SFDVKD. The V and J ends lost 10 bases and 3 bases respectively, with 11 bases between them.

The rearrangement links TRBV10-3 to TRBJ2-6; TRBD1 agrees at 11 bases. Germline values: CDR1 ENHRY, CDR2 SYGVKD. This CDR3 spans 18 amino acids. V was pared by 6 bases and J by 0 bases, with 7 bases of the junction left unmatched. Here the CDR3 reads CAISPGTGGSSGANVLTF. The CDR3 DNA follows: TGTGCCATCAGCCCAGGGACAGGGGGGTCCTCTGGGGCCAACGTCCTGACTTTC.